This T cell receptor beta chain comes out of a study of blood T cell repertoires in COVID-19. Germline assignment: CDR1 MNHEY and CDR2 SMNVEV (reference sequence). This CDR3 has 15 amino acids. J lost 5 bases, V lost 6 bases, and 12 bases had no gene match. Data came from immunoSEQ multiplex PCR; TCRdb stores just in-frame clones and leaves some out. This table has 200,000 to 300,000 clones, 70% to 90% appearing once. The chain uses TRBV27 and TRBJ2-5; TRBD2 matches 7 bases. The clonotype comes from a man between 18 and 29 years old with active or convalescent COVID-19. The sequencing sample was made of peripheral blood. CDR3 nucleotide sequence: TGTGCCAGCAGACCGTCGGGGGGAGGAAGTGAGACCCAGTACTTC. This encodes CASRPSGGGSETQYF.